What follows are 28 T cell receptor beta chains derived from one specimen sequenced in a study of blood T cell repertoires in COVID-19 (dated by TCRdb to the early 2020s). The library was prepared using the immunoSEQ multiplex PCR assay. Drawn from immuneACCESS, this table holds only the in-frame rearrangements with V and J called that TCRdb kept. Clones are partly lost; checked studies trace under half to an unresolved V gene and leave the rest unexplained. This sample holds hundreds of thousands of clones; approximately 88% were observed only once. Together, the top ten hold around 5.8% of the sample. The sample was PBMCs or T cells enriched from blood (not recorded which). These receptors were collected from a woman in her thirties or forties who had recovered from COVID-19.

On this clone itself: Other DNA variants within this sample encode the same CDR3. The chain employs TRBV30 and TRBJ1-5; 7 bases are shared with TRBD1. The J segment lost 0 bases and the V segment lost 1 base, leaving 3 bases of the junction unmatched. Per germline, CDR1 GTSNPN and CDR2 SVGIG (reference sequence). This CDR3 is built from 15 residues. CDR3 DNA sequence: TGTGCCTGGAGTGAACAGGGGCTTAGCAATCAGCCCCAGCATTTT. This translates into CAWSEQGLSNQPQHF.

The chain joins TRBV15 to TRBJ1-5; possibly TRBD1 for D (6 bases). The CDR3 is 16 amino acids. The germline V and J ends were trimmed by 1 base and 0 bases, with 10 bases remaining between them. Germline CDR1 LNHNV, CDR2 YYDKDF (reference sequence). The CDR3 is CATSRGTANSNQPQHF. The CDR3 coding sequence is TGTGCCACCAGCAGAGGGACAGCTAATAGCAATCAGCCCCAGCATTTT.

The rearrangement joins TRBV5-1 to TRBJ2-1, with D possibly being TRBD1 (5 bases). V lost 0 bases and J lost 0, with 13 bases in between. The germline gives CDR1 SGHRS, CDR2 YFSETQ. This CDR3 comprises 17 residues. The CDR3 reads CASSLAQGPLSYNEQFF. CDR3 in DNA: TGCGCCAGCAGCTTGGCCCAGGGCCCACTCTCCTACAATGAGCAGTTCTTC.

The chain carries TRBV18 and TRBJ2-3; D might be TRBD1 (7 bases). This CDR3 region has 15 residues. Germline CDR1 is KGHSH and CDR2 is LQKENI. The germline V and J ends were trimmed by 3 bases and 2 bases, with 12 bases remaining between them. The CDR3, as DNA: TGTGCCAGCTCACCCCAGGGGGGAAACACAGATACGCAGTATTTT. Its translation is CASSPQGGNTDTQYF.

The genes are TRBV11-3 and TRBJ2-5, with D possibly being TRBD2 (6 bases). The CDR3 runs 16 residues. Germline lookup yields CDR1 SGHNT and CDR2 YENEEA. The V gene lost 1 base and the J gene lost 2 bases, with 14 bases spanning the gap. The CDR3: CASSLGLGGAQETQYF. DNA for the CDR3: TGTGCCAGCAGCTTAGGGTTAGGAGGGGCTCAAGAGACCCAGTACTTC.

The chain has TRBV11-2 and TRBJ2-2; 7 bases are a match to TRBD1. The CDR3 is 18 amino acids. V lost 3 bases to trimming and J lost 0 bases; unmatched junction nucleotides: 10. CDR1 SGHAT and CDR2 FQNNGV come from the germline V gene. The CDR3 nucleotides are TGTGCCAGCAGCTTGCCTTCCTCCGGGACAGCGAACACCGGGGAGCTGTTTTTT. Its translation: CASSLPSSGTANTGELFF.

V usage is TRBV3-1 (or the pseudogene TRBV3-2) and J usage is TRBJ2-3; D is possibly TRBD1 (6 bases). CDR3 length equals 15 residues. Germline V gives CDR1 LGHDT, CDR2 YNNKEL (reference sequence). V was cut by 5 bases and J by 5 bases, with 17 bases left in between. The chain's CDR3 is CASSETGTIGDTQYF. The CDR3 nucleotides are TGTGCCAGCAGCGAAACCGGGACAATTGGAGATACGCAGTATTTT.

This sequence joins TRBV19 and TRBJ1-5; no firm D call. Germline V gene data show CDR1 as LNHDA and CDR2 as SQIVND (reference sequence). Between the trimmed V and J ends, which lost 4 bases and 8 bases, there was a span of 21 bases. The CDR3 has 16 amino acids. The CDR3 reads CASSTEEGSWGEPQHF. CDR3 nucleotide sequence: TGTGCCAGTAGTACGGAGGAGGGCTCCTGGGGTGAGCCCCAGCATTTT.

The chain uses TRBV27 and TRBJ1-6; a possible D gene is TRBD1 (5 bases). CDR3 length: 15 residues. V shed 5 bases and J shed 4 bases, with 12 bases lying between them. CDR1 and CDR2 (germline): MNHEY, SMNVEV (reference sequence). The CDR3 DNA reads TGTGCCAGCAGTCCCCAGGGCGCATATAATTCACCCCTCCACTTT. It yields the protein CASSPQGAYNSPLHF.

This chain connects TRBV18 to TRBJ1-2; 7 bases match TRBD1. The V gene's germline CDR1 is KGHSH and CDR2 LQKENI. Germline trimming cut 3 bases from V and 7 bases from J; bases unmatched to any gene: 14. The CDR3 length is 16 residues. The CDR3 DNA sequence: TGTGCCAGCTCACCTAGGATCGGACAGGCACAAGGTGGCTACACCTTC. Residues: CASSPRIGQAQGGYTF.

This chain links TRBV6-2 or TRBV6-3 with TRBJ2-7, with unresolved D. The germline CDR1 and CDR2 sequences are MNHEY and SVGEGT. This CDR3 contains 15 residues. V lost 0 bases, J lost 7 bases, and 16 bases lay in between. The CDR3 bases are TGTGCCAGCAGTTACTCGAAGCCCCCACCCTGGGAGCAGTACTTC. Protein product: CASSYSKPPPWEQYF.

The J gene is TRBJ1-3, the V gene TRBV7-3; D remains ambiguous. This CDR3 comprises 17 residues. Trimming removed 0 bases at V and 0 bases at J, with 12 bases between. The germline V gene encodes CDR1 SGHTA and CDR2 FQGTGA. CDR3 sequence reads: CASSLTGTQNSGNTIYF. CDR3 nucleotides: TGTGCCAGCAGCTTAACGGGCACCCAAAACTCTGGAAACACCATATATTTT. The variable domain in full, with the rest retrieved from reference TRBV7-3 and TRBJ1-3, is GAGVSQTPSNKVTEKGKYVELRCDPISGHTALYWYRQSLGQGPEFLIYFQGTGAADDSGLPNDRFFAVRPEGSVSTLKIQRTERGDSAVYLCASSLTGTQNSGNTIYFGEGSWLTVV.

The V and J genes are TRBV4-2 and TRBJ2-7, with TRBD1 matching 7 bases. The CDR3 has 16 amino acids. Trimming at V came to 0 bases and at J to 4 bases, leaving 9 bases not matched to a gene. From germline, CDR1 is LGHNA and CDR2 YNFKEQ. CDR3 amino acids: CASSQEFGQASYEQYF. The CDR3 DNA follows: TGTGCCAGCAGCCAAGAATTTGGACAGGCTTCTTACGAGCAGTACTTC.

This chain joins TRBV18 and TRBJ1-3, with 8 nucleotides matching TRBD1. V lost 2 bases to trimming and J lost 4 bases; unmatched junction nucleotides: 13. The CDR3 extends over 18 amino acids. Germline assignment: CDR1 KGHSH and CDR2 LQKENI. Written as DNA, the CDR3 is TGTGCCAGCTCACCAAGCGCCTTTGGGACAGGAGGAGGAAACACCATATATTTT. It encodes CASSPSAFGTGGGNTIYF.

The CDR3 here is CASSPAGLAGGVSYNEQFF. The CDR3 bases are TGTGCCAGCAGCCCGGCAGGACTAGCGGGAGGAGTCTCCTACAATGAGCAGTTCTTC. The V and J genes are TRBV5-4 and TRBJ2-1; TRBD2 matches at 14 bases. Per germline, CDR1 SGHNT and CDR2 YYREEE (reference sequence). Trimming took 4 bases from V and 0 from J; bases not matched to a gene: 9. The CDR3 runs 19 residues. The variable domain in full, completed from reference TRBV5-4 and TRBJ2-1, reads ETGVTQSPTHLIKTRGQQVTLRCSSQSGHNTVSWYQQALGQGPQFIFQYYREEENGRGNFPPRFSGLQFPNYSSELNVNALELDDSALYLCASSPAGLAGGVSYNEQFFGPGTRLTVL.

The CDR3 region has the DNA TGCGCCAGCAGCGGGGCGGGACAGGGACGCGACGAGCAGTACTTC. This codes for CASSGAGQGRDEQYF. This chain uses TRBV5-1 with TRBJ2-7; 9 nucleotides line up with TRBD1. The CDR3 has 15 amino acids. Losses at the gene ends were 4 bases for V and 5 bases for J; bases not matched to a gene: 10. CDR1 and CDR2 from the germline V gene are SGHRS and YFSETQ.

The chain carries TRBV30 and TRBJ1-5; a possible D gene is TRBD1 (5 bases). CDR3 length: 14 amino acids. Germline V gene data show CDR1 as GTSNPN and CDR2 as SVGIG (reference sequence). The germline V and J ends were trimmed by 1 base and 6 bases, with 13 bases remaining between them. The CDR3 region is CAWSGGDQRQPQHF. The CDR3 DNA reads TGTGCCTGGAGTGGGGGGGATCAACGTCAGCCCCAGCATTTT.

This rearrangement joins TRBV30 to TRBJ1-6; 11 bases are a match to TRBD1. V lost 4 bases, J lost 7 bases, and 6 bases stayed unmatched. Per germline, CDR1 GTSNPN and CDR2 SVGIG (reference sequence). The CDR3 runs 15 residues. The CDR3 spells CAWKRTGGWNSPLHF. CDR3 bases: TGTGCCTGGAAGAGGACAGGGGGCTGGAATTCACCCCTCCACTTT.

Here the CDR3 DNA reads TGTGCCAGCAGCTCATACTATGAGCAGTTCTTC. As protein: CASSSYYEQFF. The J gene is TRBJ2-1, the V gene TRBV28; D not certain. Germline CDR1 and CDR2: MDHEN and SYDVKM. The CDR3 runs 11 residues. The V end was cut by 6 bases, the J end by 8 bases, with 8 bases between.

This clone was seen many times. This chain connects TRBV7-2 to TRBJ1-1, with TRBD1 matching over 12 bases. The CDR3 covers 15 residues. Unmatched junction bases numbered 2, after V lost 3 bases and J lost 3 bases. In germline, CDR1 is SGHTA, CDR2 FQGNSA. CDR3 sequence (DNA): TGTGCCAGCAGCTTCGGGACAGGGGGCTACACTGAAGCTTTCTTT. This gives the protein CASSFGTGGYTEAFF.

V usage is TRBV7-3 and J usage is TRBJ2-1, with D unclear. V was trimmed by 5 bases and J by 3 bases, leaving 11 bases between them. The CDR3 extends over 14 amino acids. CDR1 SGHTA and CDR2 FQGTGA come from the germline V gene. Written as DNA, the CDR3 is TGTGCCAGCAGCACAGAGAATTACTACAATGAGCAGTTCTTC. Amino acid sequence: CASSTENYYNEQFF.

V gene TRBV27 combines with J gene TRBJ1-5; TRBD1 matches 8 bases. CDR1 is MNHEY, CDR2 SMNVEV, per germline (reference sequence). The CDR3 runs to 13 residues. With V trimmed by 6 bases and J by 5 bases, 3 bases remained unmatched. The CDR3 region has the DNA TGTGCCAGCAGGGGACAGGCCGATCAGCCCCAGCATTTT. It encodes CASRGQADQPQHF.

This clone has just one count. The chain has TRBV25-1 and TRBJ2-2; 12 positions agree with TRBD1. Trimming removed 3 bases from V and 5 bases from J; junction bases left unmatched: 7. This CDR3 spans 17 amino acids. Germline V gives CDR1 MGHDK, CDR2 SYGVNS. The CDR3 coding sequence is TGTGCCAGCAGTGAGGGACAGGGGGCCCCGCGAACCGGGGAGCTGTTTTTT. Amino acids: CASSEGQGAPRTGELFF.

This chain uses TRBV11-2 with TRBJ2-5; 8 bases align to TRBD2. CDR1 and CDR2 from the germline V gene are SGHAT and FQNNGV. CDR3 length: 17 amino acids. Losses at the gene ends were 2 bases for V and 5 bases for J; bases not matched to a gene: 13. The CDR3 is CASSLRASSGGVETQYF. The CDR3 bases are TGTGCCAGCAGCTTAAGGGCCAGCAGCGGGGGTGTGGAGACCCAGTACTTC.

The V and J genes are TRBV19 and TRBJ2-3, with D tentatively TRBD2 (7 bases). Trimming pared 5 bases from V and 4 bases from J, leaving 13 bases between. The CDR3 has 14 amino acids. Germline values: CDR1 LNHDA, CDR2 SQIVND (reference sequence). In DNA, the CDR3 is TGTGCCAGTAGTCCTAGGGGGGGCCCAGATACGCAGTATTTT. Translated: CASSPRGGPDTQYF.

The chain combines TRBV19 with TRBJ2-5, with TRBD1 matching over 8 bases. CDR1 and CDR2 from the germline V gene are LNHDA and SQIVND (reference sequence). This CDR3 is 15 amino acids long. With 5 bases clipped from V and 3 bases from J, the junction kept 8 bases outside the gene matches. The CDR3 DNA sequence: TGTGCCAGTAGTGCGGACAGGGTTGCCAAAGAGACCCAGTACTTC. Encoded protein: CASSADRVAKETQYF.

This clone was counted many times. The chain is built from TRBV9 and TRBJ2-1, with D maybe TRBD2 (6 bases). Trimming cost V 3 bases and J 15 bases, with 22 bases left between them. The CDR3 is made up of 14 amino acids. CDR1 is SGDLS, CDR2 YYNGEE, per germline. CDR3 amino acids: CASSEDLRDSSTFF. CDR3 DNA: TGTGCCAGCAGCGAGGACCTCCGGGACTCATCTACGTTCTTC.

This rearrangement joins TRBV7-2 to TRBJ1-1, with D maybe TRBD1 (5 bases). The CDR3 loop spans 14 amino acids. V gave up 2 bases and J gave up 8 bases, with 15 bases separating them. The germline V gene has CDR1 SGHTA and CDR2 FQGNSA. In DNA form, the CDR3 reads TGTGCCAGCAGCTTAAAGGGGATATCGGCCGAAGCTTTCTTT. Its protein is CASSLKGISAEAFF.